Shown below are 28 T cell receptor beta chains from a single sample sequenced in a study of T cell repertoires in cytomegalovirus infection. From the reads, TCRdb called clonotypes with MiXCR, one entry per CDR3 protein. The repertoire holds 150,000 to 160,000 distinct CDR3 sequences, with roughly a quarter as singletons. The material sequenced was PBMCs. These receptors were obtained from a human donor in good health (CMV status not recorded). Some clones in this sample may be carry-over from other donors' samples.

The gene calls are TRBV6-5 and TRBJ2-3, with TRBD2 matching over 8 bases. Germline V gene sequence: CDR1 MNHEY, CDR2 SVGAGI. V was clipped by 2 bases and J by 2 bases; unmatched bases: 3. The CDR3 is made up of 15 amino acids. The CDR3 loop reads CASSYRAGATDTQYF. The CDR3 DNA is TGTGCCAGCAGTTACCGAGCGGGGGCCACAGATACGCAGTATTTT.

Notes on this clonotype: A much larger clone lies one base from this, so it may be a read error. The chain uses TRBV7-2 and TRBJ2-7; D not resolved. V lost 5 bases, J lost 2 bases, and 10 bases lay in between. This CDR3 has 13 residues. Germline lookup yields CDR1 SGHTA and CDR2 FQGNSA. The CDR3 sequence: CASSTSVTYEQYF. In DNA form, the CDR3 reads TGTGCCAGCAGCACTTCTGTGACCTACGAGCAGTACTTC.

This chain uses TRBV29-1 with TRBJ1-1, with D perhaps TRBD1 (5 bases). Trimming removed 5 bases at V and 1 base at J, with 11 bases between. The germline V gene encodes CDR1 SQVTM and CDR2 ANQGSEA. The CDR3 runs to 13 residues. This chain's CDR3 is CSVWGGRNTEAFF. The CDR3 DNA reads TGCAGCGTTTGGGGGGGGAGGAACACTGAAGCTTTCTTT.

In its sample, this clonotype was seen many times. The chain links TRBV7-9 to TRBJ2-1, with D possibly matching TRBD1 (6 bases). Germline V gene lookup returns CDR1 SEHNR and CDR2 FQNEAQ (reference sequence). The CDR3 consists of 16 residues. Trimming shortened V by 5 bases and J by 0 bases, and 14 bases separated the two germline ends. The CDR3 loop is CASSPTQGSSYNEQFF. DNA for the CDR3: TGTGCCAGCAGCCCGACTCAGGGGAGCTCCTACAATGAGCAGTTCTTC. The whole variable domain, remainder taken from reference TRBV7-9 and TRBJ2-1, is DTGVSQNPRHKITKRGQNVTFRCDPISEHNRLYWYRQTLGQGPEFLTYFQNEAQLEKSRLLSDRFSAERPKGSFSTLEIQRTEQGDSAMYLCASSPTQGSSYNEQFFGPGTRLTVL.

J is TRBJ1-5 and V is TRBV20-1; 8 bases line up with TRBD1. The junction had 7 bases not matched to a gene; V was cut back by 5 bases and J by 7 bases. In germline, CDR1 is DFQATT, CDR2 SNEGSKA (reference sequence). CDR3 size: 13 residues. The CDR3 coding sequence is TGCAGTGCTCGGAAGACAGGGGACCAGCCCCAGCATTTT. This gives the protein CSARKTGDQPQHF.

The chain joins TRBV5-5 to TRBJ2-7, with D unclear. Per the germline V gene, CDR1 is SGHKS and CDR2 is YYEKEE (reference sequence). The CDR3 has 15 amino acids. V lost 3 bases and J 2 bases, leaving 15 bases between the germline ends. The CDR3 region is CASSSDLISAYEQYF. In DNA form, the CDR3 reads TGTGCCAGCAGCTCGGACCTAATCAGTGCCTACGAGCAGTACTTC.

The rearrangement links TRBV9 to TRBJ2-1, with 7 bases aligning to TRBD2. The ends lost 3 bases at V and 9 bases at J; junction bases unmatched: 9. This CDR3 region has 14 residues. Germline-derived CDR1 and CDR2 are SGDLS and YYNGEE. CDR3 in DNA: TGTGCCAGCAGCGCGCCCCCCGGGGGGACTGAGCAGTTCTTC. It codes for CASSAPPGGTEQFF.

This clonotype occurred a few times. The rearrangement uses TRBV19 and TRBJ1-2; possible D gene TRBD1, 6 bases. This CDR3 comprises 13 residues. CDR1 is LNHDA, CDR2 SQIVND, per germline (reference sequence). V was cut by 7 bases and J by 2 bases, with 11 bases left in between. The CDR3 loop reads CASTLGANYGYTF. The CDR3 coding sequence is TGTGCCAGTACCCTGGGGGCCAACTATGGCTACACCTTC.

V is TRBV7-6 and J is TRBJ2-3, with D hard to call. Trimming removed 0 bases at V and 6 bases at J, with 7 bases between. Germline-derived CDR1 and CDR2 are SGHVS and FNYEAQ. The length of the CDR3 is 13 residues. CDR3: CASSLALGDTQYF. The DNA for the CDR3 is TGTGCCAGCAGCTTAGCGCTGGGGGATACGCAGTATTTT.

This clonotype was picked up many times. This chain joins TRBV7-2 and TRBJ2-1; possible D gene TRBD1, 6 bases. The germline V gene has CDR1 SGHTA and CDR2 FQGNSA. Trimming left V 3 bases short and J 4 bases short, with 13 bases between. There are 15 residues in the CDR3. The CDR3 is CASSFDRSQYNEQFF. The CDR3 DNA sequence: TGTGCCAGCAGCTTCGACAGGTCGCAGTACAATGAGCAGTTCTTC.

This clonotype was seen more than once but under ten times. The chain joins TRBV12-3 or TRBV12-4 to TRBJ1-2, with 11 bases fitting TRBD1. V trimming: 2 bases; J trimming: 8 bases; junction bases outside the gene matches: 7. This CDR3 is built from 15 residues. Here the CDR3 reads CASSLSGQGARGYTF. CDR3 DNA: TGTGCCAGCAGTTTATCCGGACAGGGGGCGCGGGGCTACACCTTC.

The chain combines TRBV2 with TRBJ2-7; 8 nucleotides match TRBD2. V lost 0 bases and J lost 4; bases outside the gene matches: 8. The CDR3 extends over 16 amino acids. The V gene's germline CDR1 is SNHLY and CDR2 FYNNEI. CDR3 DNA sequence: TGTGCCAGCAGTGAAGCGCTTACGGCTAGCGGGTACGAGCAGTACTTC. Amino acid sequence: CASSEALTASGYEQYF.

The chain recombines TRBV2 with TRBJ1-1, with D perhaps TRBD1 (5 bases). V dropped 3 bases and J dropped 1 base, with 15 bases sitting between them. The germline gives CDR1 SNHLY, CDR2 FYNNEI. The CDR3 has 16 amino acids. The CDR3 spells CASSEEGRVRNTEAFF. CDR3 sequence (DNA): TGTGCCAGCAGTGAGGAGGGGAGGGTGAGGAACACTGAAGCTTTCTTT.

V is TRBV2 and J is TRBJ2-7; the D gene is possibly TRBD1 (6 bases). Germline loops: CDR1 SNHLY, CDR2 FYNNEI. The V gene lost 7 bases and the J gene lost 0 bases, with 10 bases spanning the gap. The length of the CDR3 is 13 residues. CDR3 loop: CASKETGSYEQYF. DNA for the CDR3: TGTGCCAGCAAGGAGACAGGCTCCTACGAGCAGTACTTC. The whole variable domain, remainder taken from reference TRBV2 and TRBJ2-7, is EPEVTQTPSHQVTQMGQEVILRCVPISNHLYFYWYRQILGQKVEFLVSFYNNEISEKSEIFDDQFSVERPDGSNFTLKIRSTKLEDSAMYFCASKETGSYEQYFGPGTRLTVT.

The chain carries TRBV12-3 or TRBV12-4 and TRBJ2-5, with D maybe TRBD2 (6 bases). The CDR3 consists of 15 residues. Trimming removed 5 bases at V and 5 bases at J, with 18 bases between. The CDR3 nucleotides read TGTGCCAGCAGTACCAGCCGGGCGGGAATGGAGACCCAGTACTTC. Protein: CASSTSRAGMETQYF.

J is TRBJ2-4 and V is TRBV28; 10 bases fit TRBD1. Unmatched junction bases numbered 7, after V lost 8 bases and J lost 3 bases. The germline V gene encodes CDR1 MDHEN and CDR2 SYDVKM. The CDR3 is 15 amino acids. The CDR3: CASFGTGVGKNIQYF. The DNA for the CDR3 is TGTGCCAGCTTCGGGACAGGGGTGGGCAAAAACATTCAGTACTTC.

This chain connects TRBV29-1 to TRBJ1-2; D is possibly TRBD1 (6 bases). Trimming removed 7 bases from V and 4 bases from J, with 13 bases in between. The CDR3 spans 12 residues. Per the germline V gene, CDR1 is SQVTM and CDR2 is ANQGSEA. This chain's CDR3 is CSGRDRLYGYTF. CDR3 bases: TGCAGCGGTCGAGACAGGCTCTATGGCTACACCTTC.

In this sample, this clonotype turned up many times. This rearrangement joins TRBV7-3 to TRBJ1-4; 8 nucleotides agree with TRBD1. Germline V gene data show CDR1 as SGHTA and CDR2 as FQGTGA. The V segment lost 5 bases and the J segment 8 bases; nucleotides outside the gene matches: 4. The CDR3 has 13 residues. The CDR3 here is CASSPGQVEKLFF. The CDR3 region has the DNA TGTGCCAGCAGCCCGGGACAGGTGGAAAAACTGTTTTTT. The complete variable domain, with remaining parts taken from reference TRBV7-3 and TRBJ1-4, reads GAGVSQTPSNKVTEKGKYVELRCDPISGHTALYWYRQSLGQGPEFLIYFQGTGAADDSGLPNDRFFAVRPEGSVSTLKIQRTERGDSAVYLCASSPGQVEKLFFGSGTQLSVL.

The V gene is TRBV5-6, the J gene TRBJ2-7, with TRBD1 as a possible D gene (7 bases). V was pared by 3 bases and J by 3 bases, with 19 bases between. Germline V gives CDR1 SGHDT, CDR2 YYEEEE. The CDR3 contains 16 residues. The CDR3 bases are TGTGCCAGCAGCTCGAAGGAGGGGGACAGCTACTACGAGCAGTACTTC. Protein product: CASSSKEGDSYYEQYF.

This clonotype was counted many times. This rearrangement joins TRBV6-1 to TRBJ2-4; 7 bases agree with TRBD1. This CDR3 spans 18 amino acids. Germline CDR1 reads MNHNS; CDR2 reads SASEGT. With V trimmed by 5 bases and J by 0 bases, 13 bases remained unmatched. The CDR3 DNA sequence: TGTGCCAGCAGTTTGGTGAGAGGACAGGACTCAGCCAAAAACATTCAGTACTTC. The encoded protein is CASSLVRGQDSAKNIQYF.

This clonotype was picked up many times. CDR3 nucleotide sequence: TGTGCCAGCAGCCCACAGGGGTCGTACCAAGAGACCCAGTACTTC. It codes for CASSPQGSYQETQYF. The chain couples TRBV7-2 to TRBJ2-5, with TRBD1 identical over 7 bases. The V gene end was trimmed by 5 bases and the J gene end by 0 bases; junction bases not matched to a gene: 6. CDR1 is SGHTA, CDR2 FQGNSA, per germline. The CDR3 has 15 residues.

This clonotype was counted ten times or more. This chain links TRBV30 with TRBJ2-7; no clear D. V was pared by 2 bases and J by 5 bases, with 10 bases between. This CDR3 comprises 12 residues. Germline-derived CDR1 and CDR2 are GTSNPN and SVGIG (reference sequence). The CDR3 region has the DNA TGTGCCTGGAGTAACAAGGTCAACGAGCAGTACTTC. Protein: CAWSNKVNEQYF.

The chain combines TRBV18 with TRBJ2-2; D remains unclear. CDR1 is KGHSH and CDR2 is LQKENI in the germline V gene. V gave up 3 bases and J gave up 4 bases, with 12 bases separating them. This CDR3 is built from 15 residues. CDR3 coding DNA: TGTGCCAGCTCACCTAGGGCTGCGGCCACCGGGGAGCTGTTTTTT. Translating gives CASSPRAAATGELFF. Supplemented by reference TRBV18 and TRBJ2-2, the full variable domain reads NAGVMQNPRHLVRRRGQEARLRCSPMKGHSHVYWYRQLPEEGLKFMVYLQKENIIDESGMPKERFSAEFPKEGPSILRIQQVVRGDSAAYFCASSPRAAATGELFFGEGSRLTVL.

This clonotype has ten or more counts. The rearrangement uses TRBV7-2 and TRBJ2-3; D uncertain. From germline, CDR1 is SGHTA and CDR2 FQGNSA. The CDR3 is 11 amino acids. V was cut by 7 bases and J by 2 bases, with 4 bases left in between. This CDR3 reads CASTNTDTQYF. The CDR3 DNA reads TGTGCCAGCACCAACACAGATACGCAGTATTTT.

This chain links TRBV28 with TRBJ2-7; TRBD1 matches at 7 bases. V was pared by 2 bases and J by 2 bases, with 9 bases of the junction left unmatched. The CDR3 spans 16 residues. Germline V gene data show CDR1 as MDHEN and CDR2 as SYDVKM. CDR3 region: CASSLGTVSHPYEQYF. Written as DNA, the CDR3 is TGTGCCAGCAGTTTAGGGACAGTCTCCCATCCCTACGAGCAGTACTTC.

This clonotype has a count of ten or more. Written as DNA, the CDR3 is TGTGCCAGCAGCATGCAGGGGTCTCGGGGGCTAGCGGGGGTCATGTTAAGCACAGATACGCAGTATTTT. Protein: CASSMQGSRGLAGVMLSTDTQYF. The rearrangement uses TRBV7-2 and TRBJ2-3; TRBD2 agrees at 10 bases. Germline assignment: CDR1 SGHTA and CDR2 FQGNSA. The ends lost 5 bases at V and 0 bases at J; junction bases unmatched: 26. This CDR3 is built from 23 residues.

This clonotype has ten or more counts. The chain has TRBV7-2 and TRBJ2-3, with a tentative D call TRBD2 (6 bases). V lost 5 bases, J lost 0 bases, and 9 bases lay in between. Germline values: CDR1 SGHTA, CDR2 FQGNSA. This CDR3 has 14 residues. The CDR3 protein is CASSVGTSTDTQYF. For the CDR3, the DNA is TGTGCCAGCAGCGTCGGGACTAGCACAGATACGCAGTATTTT.

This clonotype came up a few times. This CDR3 reads CASSPSTELNEKLFF. In nucleotides, the CDR3 is TGTGCCAGCAGCCCTTCGACAGAGCTTAATGAAAAACTGTTTTTT. This chain connects TRBV7-9 to TRBJ1-4; possible D gene TRBD1, 5 bases. With 5 bases removed from V and 4 bases from J, the gap between germline ends came to 14 bases. Germline-derived CDR1 and CDR2 are SEHNR and FQNEAQ (reference sequence). The CDR3 loop spans 15 amino acids.